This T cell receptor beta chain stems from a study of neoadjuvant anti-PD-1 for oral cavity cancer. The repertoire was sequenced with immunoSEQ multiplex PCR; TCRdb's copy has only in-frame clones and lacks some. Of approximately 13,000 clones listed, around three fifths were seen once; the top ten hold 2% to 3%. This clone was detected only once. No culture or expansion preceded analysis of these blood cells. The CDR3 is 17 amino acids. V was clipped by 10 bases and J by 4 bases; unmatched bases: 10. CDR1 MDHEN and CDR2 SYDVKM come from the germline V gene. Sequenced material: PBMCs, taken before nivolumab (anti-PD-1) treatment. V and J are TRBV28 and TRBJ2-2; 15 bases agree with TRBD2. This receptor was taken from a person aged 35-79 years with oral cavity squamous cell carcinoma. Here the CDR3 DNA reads TGTGCCACCCTCGGACTAGCGGGAGGGCCGGGCACCGGGGAGCTGTTTTTT. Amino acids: CATLGLAGGPGTGELFF.